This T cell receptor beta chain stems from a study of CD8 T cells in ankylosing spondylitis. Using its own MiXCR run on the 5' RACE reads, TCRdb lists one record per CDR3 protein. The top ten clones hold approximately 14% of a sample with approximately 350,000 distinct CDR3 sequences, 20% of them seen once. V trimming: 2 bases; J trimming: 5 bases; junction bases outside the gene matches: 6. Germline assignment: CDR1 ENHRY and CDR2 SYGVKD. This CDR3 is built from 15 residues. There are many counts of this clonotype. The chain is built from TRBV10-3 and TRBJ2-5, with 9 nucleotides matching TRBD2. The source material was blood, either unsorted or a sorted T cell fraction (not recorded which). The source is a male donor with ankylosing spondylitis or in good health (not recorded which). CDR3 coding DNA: TGTGCCATCAGTGAGCCAATAGCGGGGGATGAGACCCAGTACTTC. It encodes CAISEPIAGDETQYF.